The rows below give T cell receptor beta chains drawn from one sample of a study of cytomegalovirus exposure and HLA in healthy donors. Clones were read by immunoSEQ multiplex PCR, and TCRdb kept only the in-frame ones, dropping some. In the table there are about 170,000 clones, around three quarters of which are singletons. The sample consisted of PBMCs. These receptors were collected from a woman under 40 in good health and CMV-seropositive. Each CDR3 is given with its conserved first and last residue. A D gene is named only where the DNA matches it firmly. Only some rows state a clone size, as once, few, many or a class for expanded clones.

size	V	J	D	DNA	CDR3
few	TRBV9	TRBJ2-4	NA	TGTGCCAGCAGCGTAGGGCCCGAAAACATTCAGTACTTC	CASSVGPENIQYF
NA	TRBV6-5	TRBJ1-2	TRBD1	TGTGCCAGCAGACGGCCAGGGGGCTATGGCTACACCTTC	CASRRPGGYGYTF
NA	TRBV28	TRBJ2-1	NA	TGTGCCAGCAGTTTATGGGCTAGAGGCAATGAGCAGTTCTTC	CASSLWARGNEQFF
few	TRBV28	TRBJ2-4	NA	TGTGCCAGCAGTGGGGAGAGGATTCAGTACTTC	CASSGERIQYF
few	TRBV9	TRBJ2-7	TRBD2	TGTGCCAGCAGCGTAGCGACGGGAGGGGTCTACGAGCAGTACTTC	CASSVATGGVYEQYF
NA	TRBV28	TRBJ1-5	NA	TGTGCCAGCAGCCTACGGTCGGGTGCCCTCCCCCATAGCAATCAGCCCCAGCATTTT	CASSLRSGALPHSNQPQHF
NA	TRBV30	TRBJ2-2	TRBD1	TGTGCCTGGAAGGGGGACAGGGGGTGGGACACCGGGGAGCTGTTTTTT	CAWKGDRGWDTGELFF
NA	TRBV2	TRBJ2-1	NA	TGTGCCAGCAGTGAATTGCGATCCTCGGCAGGCGAGCAGTTCTTC	CASSELRSSAGEQFF
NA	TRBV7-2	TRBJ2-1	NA	TGTGCCAGCAGCTTAGCCTCGTCAGGGGCGTACAATGAGCAGTTCTTC	CASSLASSGAYNEQFF
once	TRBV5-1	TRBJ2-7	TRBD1	TGCGCCAGCAGTCTTGGGACAGGGGGCTACGAGCAGTACTTC	CASSLGTGGYEQYF
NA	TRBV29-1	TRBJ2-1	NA	TGCAGCGTTGTGTCAGGGTACGAGCAGTTCTTC	CSVVSGYEQFF
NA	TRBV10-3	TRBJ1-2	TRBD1	TGTGCCATCAGTGAAAGACAGGGCCCTAACTATGGCTACACCTTC	CAISERQGPNYGYTF
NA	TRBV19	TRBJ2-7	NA	TGTGCCAGTAGTATCGGCGACAGAGAATACGAGCAGTACTTC	CASSIGDREYEQYF
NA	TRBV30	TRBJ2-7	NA	TGTGCCTGGAGTCCACTCGAGGAGCAGTACTTC	CAWSPLEEQYF
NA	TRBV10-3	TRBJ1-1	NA	TGTGCCATCTCGCAGGCCGGGAGGGATGCTGAAGCTTTCTTT	CAISQAGRDAEAFF
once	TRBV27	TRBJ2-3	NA	TGTGCCAGCAGTTTAGTGGGCAGCCTCAGCACAGATACGCAGTATTTT	CASSLVGSLSTDTQYF
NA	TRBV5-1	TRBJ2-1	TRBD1	TGCGCCAGCAGCTTGGAGGGGACAGACTACAATGAGCAGTTCTTC	CASSLEGTDYNEQFF
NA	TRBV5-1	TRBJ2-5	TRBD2	TGCGCCAGCAGCTTGGCAGGTAGCGGGGGGTCGGAGACCCAGTACTTC	CASSLAGSGGSETQYF
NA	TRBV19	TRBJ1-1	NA	TGTGCCAGTGGGTTTTTAGCGGCGCCTCTTGAAGCTTTCTTT	CASGFLAAPLEAFF
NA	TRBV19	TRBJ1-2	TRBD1	TGTGCCAGTAGTATAGATCACGTGGGACAGGGCTATGGCTACACCTTC	CASSIDHVGQGYGYTF
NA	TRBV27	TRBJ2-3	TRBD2	TGTGCCAGCAGTTTAGAAAAGGGACTAGCGGGAGTCACAGATACGCAGTATTTT	CASSLEKGLAGVTDTQYF
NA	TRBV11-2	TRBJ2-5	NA	TGTGCCAGCAGCCGACTCCGGGAGACCCAGTACTTC	CASSRLRETQYF